This TCR beta chain emerged from a study of T cell changes during pregnancy in multiple sclerosis. The data were produced by immunoSEQ multiplex PCR, yet TCRdb's version contains in-frame clones alone and is incomplete. Among 45,000 to 70,000 clones listed, over 80% were seen once. This receptor was taken from a female donor in good health, enrolled as a control in a pregnancy study. The sequenced sample was CD4+ T cells from peripheral blood mononuclear cells, obtained after pregnancy.

CDR3 region: CATQTGTKIRKLFF. The CDR3 DNA follows: TGTGCCACCCAAACCGGGACAAAGATCCGGAAACTGTTTTTT. The chain employs TRBV28 and TRBJ1-4; perhaps TRBD1 as D (6 bases). V was pared by 10 bases and J by 11 bases, with 23 bases between. The CDR3 sequence is 14 residues long. The germline gives CDR1 MDHEN, CDR2 SYDVKM.